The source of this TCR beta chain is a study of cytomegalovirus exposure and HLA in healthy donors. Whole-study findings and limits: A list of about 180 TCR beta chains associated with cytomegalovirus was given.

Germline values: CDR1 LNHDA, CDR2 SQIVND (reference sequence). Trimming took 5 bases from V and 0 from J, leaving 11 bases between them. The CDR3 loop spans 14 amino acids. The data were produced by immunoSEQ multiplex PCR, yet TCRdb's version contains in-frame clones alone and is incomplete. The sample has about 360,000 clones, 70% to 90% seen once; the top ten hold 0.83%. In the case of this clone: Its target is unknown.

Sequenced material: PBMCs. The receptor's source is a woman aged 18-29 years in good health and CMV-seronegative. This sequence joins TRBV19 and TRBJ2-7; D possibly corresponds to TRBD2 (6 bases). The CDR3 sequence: CASSGGTASYEQYF. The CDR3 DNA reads TGTGCCAGTAGTGGAGGGACGGCCTCCTACGAGCAGTACTTC.